The 8 T cell receptor beta chains listed next were all sequenced from one sample in a study of OX40 agonist ivuxolimab in advanced cancers. Using immunoSEQ multiplex PCR, the repertoire was profiled, and TCRdb retains in-frame clones only, with some absent. The sample holds tens of thousands of clones, around four fifths seen once. Specimen: CD4+ or CD8+ T cells sorted from blood, collected in a trial of the OX40 agonist ivuxolimab. These receptor sequences come from an adult with an advanced solid tumor such as melanoma, head and neck, liver or kidney cancer.

This sequence joins TRBV7-9 and TRBJ1-1; TRBD1 might be the D (6 bases). The CDR3 contains 15 residues. Trimming left V 4 bases short and J 0 bases short, with 12 bases between. Germline CDR1 is SEHNR and CDR2 is FQNEAQ (reference sequence). This CDR3 reads CASSSPRDMNTEAFF. CDR3 in DNA: TGTGCCAGCAGCTCCCCTAGGGACATGAACACTGAAGCTTTCTTT.

The rearrangement uses TRBV30 and TRBJ2-7, with TRBD2 matching 8 bases. The V and J ends lost 8 bases and 2 bases, in that order; junction bases with no gene match: 8. Per germline, CDR1 GTSNPN and CDR2 SVGIG (reference sequence). CDR3 length: 13 residues. CDR3 bases: TGTGCCACGGGGGGGGACATCCCCTACGAGCAGTACTTC. Amino acid sequence: CATGGDIPYEQYF.

The rearrangement joins TRBV27 to TRBJ2-3; D is ambiguous. V dropped 1 base and J dropped 2 bases, with 1 base sitting between them. CDR3 size: 12 residues. Germline V gene lookup returns CDR1 MNHEY and CDR2 SMNVEV (reference sequence). The CDR3 DNA is TGTGCCAGCAGTTTATACACAGATACGCAGTATTTT. This sequence encodes CASSLYTDTQYF.

This chain uses TRBV7-8 with TRBJ2-1, with D maybe TRBD2 (6 bases). The CDR3 is 14 residues long. The V end lost 5 bases, the J end lost 8 bases, and 16 bases lay between the germline ends. The germline V gene has CDR1 SGHVS and CDR2 FQNEAQ. Written as DNA, the CDR3 is TGTGCCAGCAGCCCTCCGGGAGTGGGGGATGAGCAGTTCTTC. This encodes CASSPPGVGDEQFF.

The genes are TRBV2 and TRBJ2-7; D is possibly TRBD1 (5 bases). Germline V CDR1 and CDR2: SNHLY, FYNNEI. This CDR3 region has 13 residues. Trimming took 3 bases from V and 3 from J, leaving 9 bases between them. CDR3 amino acids: CASSDGQGYEQYF. The CDR3, as DNA: TGTGCCAGCAGTGATGGGCAGGGCTACGAGCAGTACTTC.

The chain links TRBV27 to TRBJ1-1; D not certain. The CDR3 has 11 residues. With 6 bases removed from V and 5 bases from J, the gap between germline ends came to 7 bases. The germline CDR1 and CDR2 sequences are MNHEY and SMNVEV (reference sequence). CDR3 region: CASSSSTEAFF. DNA for the CDR3: TGTGCCAGCAGCTCGAGTACTGAAGCTTTCTTT.

The chain links TRBV9 to TRBJ2-2; D gene unclear. Per germline, CDR1 SGDLS and CDR2 YYNGEE. V was cut by 1 base and J by 1 base, with 8 bases left in between. This CDR3 is built from 15 residues. The DNA for the CDR3 is TGTGCCAGCAGCGTATTTCCCGGGAACACCGGGGAGCTGTTTTTT. This gives the protein CASSVFPGNTGELFF.

This clone was counted a few times. The chain couples TRBV5-6 to TRBJ1-1, with D hard to call. Germline V gene sequence: CDR1 SGHDT, CDR2 YYEEEE. CDR3 size: 13 residues. V was clipped by 5 bases and J by 2 bases, with 10 bases between them. CDR3 bases: TGTGCCAGCAGAACCGACGGTAACACTGAAGCTTTCTTT. Amino acids: CASRTDGNTEAFF. The entire variable domain, with the rest obtained from reference TRBV5-6 and TRBJ1-1, is as follows: DAGVTQSPTHLIKTRGQQVTLRCSPKSGHDTVSWYQQALGQGPQFIFQYYEEEERQRGNFPDRFSGHQFPNYSSELNVNALLLGDSALYLCASRTDGNTEAFFGQGTRLTVV.